This T cell receptor (beta chain) is drawn from a study of shared clonotypes between healthy human individuals. As for the study in general: The cohort had a couple of women and a few men, ages 18 to 49. Points from the study as a whole: A limitation of the genetic and exposure-history diversity represented arose from few donors.

The naive CD8 fraction comprised CD45RO-negative cells positively selected for CCR7 and excluded terminally differentiated effector memory CD45RA+ cells. V shed 4 bases and J 10 bases; nucleotides not matched to a gene: 10. CDR3 size: 15 residues. Germline loops: CDR1 SQVTM, CDR2 ANQGSEA. This table comes from immunoSEQ multiplex PCR, and its TCRdb copy is limited to in-frame clones, with some not included. The sample consists of some 2.1 million clones, about 95% of them appearing once. As for this clone: The antigen is not known.

This TCR was sampled from a man between 18 and 29 years old in good health. V is TRBV29-1 and J is TRBJ1-6; the match to TRBD1 covers 10 bases. The sample comprised naive CD8+ T cells sorted from blood. The CDR3: CSVAGRDRGESPLHF. In nucleotides, the CDR3 is TGCAGCGTTGCTGGCAGGGACAGGGGAGAATCACCCCTCCACTTT. The full variable domain, its missing parts supplied by reference TRBV29-1 and TRBJ1-6, is SAVISQKPSRDICQRGTSLTIQCQVDSQVTMMFWYRQQPGQSLTLIATANQGSEATYESGFVIDKFPISRPNLTFSTLTVSNMSPEDSSIYLCSVAGRDRGESPLHFGNGTRLTVT.